This T cell receptor beta chain was captured in a study of metastatic and nonmetastatic thyroid tumors. Broader study findings: Patients with malignant thyroid tumors reportedly had significantly higher TCR beta diversity than those with benign nodules, in blood and tumor.

This CDR3 is built from 12 residues. Nobody among the patients had been given any treatment before thyroid surgery. This clone was counted between two and nine times. Its matching antigen is unknown. At one of its ends the junction is not consistent with the germline gene, which may arise from a read error. Authors' processing steps: Building a distant-metastasis classifier for papillary thyroid cancer drew on CDR3 differences across clinicopathological groups. TCRdb re-clonotyped the PCR reads via MiXCR. The V and J calls shown here were made by TCRdb, not taken from the authors' results. The profile shows 45,000 to 60,000 clones, approximately 19% of them singletons.

The chain joins TRBV12-3 or TRBV12-4 to TRBJ2-7; the D gene could be TRBD1 or TRBD2 (5 bases each). Input material: blood. The sequence was obtained from a female donor with papillary thyroid cancer or a benign thyroid nodule (not recorded which). Some clones in this sample may be carry-over from other donors' samples. CDR3 coding DNA: TGTGCCAGCAGCCGCCTGGGGGAAGAGCAATACTTC. Amino acid sequence: CASSRLGEEQYF.